This T cell receptor (beta chain) was identified in a study of molecular identifiers for immune sequencing clone quantification. Sorted naive CD8 T cells, 20,000 to 1,000,000, were sequenced from 10%, 30% or 50% RNA. Sorting was used to obtain naive CD8 T cells (CD8+CD4-CCR7+CD45RA+). At least ten counts were recorded for this clonotype. Its cognate antigen is unknown. Study results and caveats: Spiked Jurkat TCR RNA originating from one cell could reportedly be identified amid more than 800,000 naive cells. Identical barcode-sharing TCR molecules could lead to underestimated sizes for highly expanded clones.

Each CDR3 protein gets one entry after TCRdb re-called the PCR reads with MiXCR. Of approximately 40,000 distinct CDR3 sequences in the sample, 24% were seen once. The origin of this receptor is a human donor in good health. Some libraries in this study had Jurkat cell RNA spiked in. Sequencing input: naive CD8+ T cells from blood, with Jurkat cell RNA spiked in. Regarding subset: FACS-sorted CD8+CD4-CCR7+CD45RA+ naive T cells.

CDR3 protein: CASSEGLASYEQYF. CDR3 coding DNA: TGTGCCAGCAGCGAAGGACTAGCTTCCTACGAGCAGTACTTC. V usage is TRBV7-9 and J usage is TRBJ2-7, with 8 bases aligning to TRBD2. V gave up 5 bases and J gave up 1 base; unmatched junction bases: 4. The CDR3 is 14 amino acids. The germline V gene encodes CDR1 SEHNR and CDR2 FQNEAQ (reference sequence).